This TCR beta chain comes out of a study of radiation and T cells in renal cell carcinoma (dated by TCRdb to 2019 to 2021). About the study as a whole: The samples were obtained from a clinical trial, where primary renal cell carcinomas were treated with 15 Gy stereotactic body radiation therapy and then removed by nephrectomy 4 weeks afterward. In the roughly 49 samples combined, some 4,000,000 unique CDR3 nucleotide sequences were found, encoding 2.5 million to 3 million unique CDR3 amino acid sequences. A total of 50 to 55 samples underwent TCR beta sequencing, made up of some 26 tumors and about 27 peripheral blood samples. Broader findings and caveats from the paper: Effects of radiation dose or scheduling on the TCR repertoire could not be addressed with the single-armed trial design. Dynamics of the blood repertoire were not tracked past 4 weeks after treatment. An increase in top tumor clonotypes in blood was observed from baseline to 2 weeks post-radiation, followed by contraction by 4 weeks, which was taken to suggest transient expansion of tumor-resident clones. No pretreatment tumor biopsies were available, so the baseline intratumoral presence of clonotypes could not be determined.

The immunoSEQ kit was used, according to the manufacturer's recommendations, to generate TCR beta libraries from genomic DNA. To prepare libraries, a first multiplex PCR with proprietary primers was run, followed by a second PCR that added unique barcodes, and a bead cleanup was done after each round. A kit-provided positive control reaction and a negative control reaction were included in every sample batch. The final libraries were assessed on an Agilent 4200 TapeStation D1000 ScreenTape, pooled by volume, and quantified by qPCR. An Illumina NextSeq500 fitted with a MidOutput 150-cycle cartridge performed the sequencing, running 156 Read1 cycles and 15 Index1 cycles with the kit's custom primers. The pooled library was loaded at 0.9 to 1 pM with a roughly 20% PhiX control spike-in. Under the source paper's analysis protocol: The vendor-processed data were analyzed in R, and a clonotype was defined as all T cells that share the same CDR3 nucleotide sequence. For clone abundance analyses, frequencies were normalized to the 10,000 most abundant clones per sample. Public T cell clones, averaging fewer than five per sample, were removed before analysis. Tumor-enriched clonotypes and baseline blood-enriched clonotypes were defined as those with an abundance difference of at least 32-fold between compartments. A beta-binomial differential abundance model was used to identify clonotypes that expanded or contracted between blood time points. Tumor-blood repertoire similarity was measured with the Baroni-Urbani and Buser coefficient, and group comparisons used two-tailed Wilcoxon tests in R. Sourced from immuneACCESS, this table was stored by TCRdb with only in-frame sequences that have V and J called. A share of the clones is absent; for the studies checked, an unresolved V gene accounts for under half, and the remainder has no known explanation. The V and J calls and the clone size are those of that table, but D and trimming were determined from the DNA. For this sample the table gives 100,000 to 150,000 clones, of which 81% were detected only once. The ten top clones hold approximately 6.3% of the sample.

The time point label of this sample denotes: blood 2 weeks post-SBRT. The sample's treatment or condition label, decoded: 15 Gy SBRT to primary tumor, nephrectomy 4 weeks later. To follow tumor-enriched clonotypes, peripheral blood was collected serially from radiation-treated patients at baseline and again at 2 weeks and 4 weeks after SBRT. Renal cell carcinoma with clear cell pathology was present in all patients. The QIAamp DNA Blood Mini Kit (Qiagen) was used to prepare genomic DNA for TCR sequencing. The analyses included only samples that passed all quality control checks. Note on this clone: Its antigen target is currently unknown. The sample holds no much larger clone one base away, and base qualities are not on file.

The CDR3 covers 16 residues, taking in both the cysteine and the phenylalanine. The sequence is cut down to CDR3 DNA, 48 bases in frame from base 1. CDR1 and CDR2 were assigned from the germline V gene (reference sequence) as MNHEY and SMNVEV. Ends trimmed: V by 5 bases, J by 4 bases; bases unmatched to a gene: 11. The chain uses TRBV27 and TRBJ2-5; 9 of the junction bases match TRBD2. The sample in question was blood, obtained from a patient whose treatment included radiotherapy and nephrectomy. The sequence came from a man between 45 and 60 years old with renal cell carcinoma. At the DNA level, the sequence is TGTGCCAGCAGTCCGTTGGGTAGCGGGGGTTTAGAGACCCAGTACTTC. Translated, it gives CASSPLGSGGLETQYF.